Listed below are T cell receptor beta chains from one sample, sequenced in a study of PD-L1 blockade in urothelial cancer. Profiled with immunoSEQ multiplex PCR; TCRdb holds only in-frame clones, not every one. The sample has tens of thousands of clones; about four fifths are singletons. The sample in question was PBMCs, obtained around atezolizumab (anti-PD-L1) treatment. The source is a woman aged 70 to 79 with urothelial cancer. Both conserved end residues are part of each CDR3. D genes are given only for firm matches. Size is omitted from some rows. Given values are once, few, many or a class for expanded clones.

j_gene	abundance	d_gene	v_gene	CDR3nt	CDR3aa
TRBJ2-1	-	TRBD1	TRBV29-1	TGCAGCGTTAACAGGGGGCGGTCCTACAATGAGCAGTTCTTC	CSVNRGRSYNEQFF
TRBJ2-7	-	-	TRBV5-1	TGCGCCAGCAGCTCTTACTACGAGCAGTACTTC	CASSSYYEQYF
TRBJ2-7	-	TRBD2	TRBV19	TGTGCCAGTAGTATTTCCGTAGCGGGAGGATACGAGCAGTACTTC	CASSISVAGGYEQYF
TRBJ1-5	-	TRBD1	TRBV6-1	TGTGCCAGCAGTGGGGGGTCAGGGGGTTATAGCAATCAGCCCCAGCATTTT	CASSGGSGGYSNQPQHF
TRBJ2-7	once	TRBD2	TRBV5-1	TGCGCCAGCAGCTTGGTGGGCGGGAGCGGAAACCTAGGCGAGCAGTACTTC	CASSLVGGSGNLGEQYF
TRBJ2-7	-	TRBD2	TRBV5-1	TGCGCCAGCAGCCCGGGACTAGCGGACCCCTACGAGCAGTACTTC	CASSPGLADPYEQYF
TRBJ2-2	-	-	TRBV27	TGTGCCAGCAGCTTCACCGGGGAGCTGTTTTTT	CASSFTGELFF
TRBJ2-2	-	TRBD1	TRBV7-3	TGTGCCAGCAGCGCACAGGGGGCCGGTATGGAGCTGTTTTTT	CASSAQGAGMELFF
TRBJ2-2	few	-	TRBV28	TGTGCCAGCAGTTTCCTGGCCACCGGGGAGCTGTTTTTT	CASSFLATGELFF
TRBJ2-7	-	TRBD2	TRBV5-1	TGCGCCAGCAGCTTGGGGACTAGCGGGAGCCCTACGGAGCAGTACTTC	CASSLGTSGSPTEQYF
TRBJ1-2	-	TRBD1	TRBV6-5	TGTGCCAGCAGCTTCGACAGGGAAAACTATGGCTACACCTTC	CASSFDRENYGYTF
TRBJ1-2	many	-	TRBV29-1	TGCAGCGTTGTATCACAGACGGCAAACTATGGCTACACCTTC	CSVVSQTANYGYTF
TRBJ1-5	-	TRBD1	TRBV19	TGTGCCAGTCAACGAGAATACAGGGGGAATAGCAATCAGCCCCAGCATTTT	CASQREYRGNSNQPQHF
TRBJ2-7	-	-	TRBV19	TGTGCCAGTACCTCACCAGGGGACTACGAGCAGTACTTC	CASTSPGDYEQYF
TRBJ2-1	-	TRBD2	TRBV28	TGTGCCAGCAGTTTGACTAGCGGGAGTTCCAATGAGCAGTTCTTC	CASSLTSGSSNEQFF
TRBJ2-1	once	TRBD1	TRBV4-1	TGCGCCAGCAGCCAAGGGGTTGGGGGACAGGTCTCAGCGCACTACAATGAGCAGTTCTTC	CASSQGVGGQVSAHYNEQFF
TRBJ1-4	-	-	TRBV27	TGTGCCAGCAGTCTCGCCGGGGGGCAGCTGTTTTTT	CASSLAGGQLFF
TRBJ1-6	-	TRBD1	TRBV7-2	TGTGCCAGCAGCTCCGTTCCCGGGACAGAAAATTCACCCCTCCACTTT	CASSSVPGTENSPLHF
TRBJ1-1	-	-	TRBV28	TGTGCCAGCAGTTTTAAGGTACCCTGGTCGGGGAAAAAAGCTTTCTTT	CASSFKVPWSGKKAFF
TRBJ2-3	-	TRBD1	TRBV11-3	TGTGCCAGCAGCCCCGGACAGGGGGCGGATACGCAGTATTTT	CASSPGQGADTQYF
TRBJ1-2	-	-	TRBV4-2	TGTGCCAGCAGCCAAGTGTCAGGGGACTACACCTTC	CASSQVSGDYTF
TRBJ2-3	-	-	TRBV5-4	TGTGCCAGCAGCACCGCCGCGTTACTAGAGAGCACAGATACGCAGTATTTT	CASSTAALLESTDTQYF
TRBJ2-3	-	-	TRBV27	TGTGCCAGCAGTTTATTGGGGCGGCCCACAGATACGCAGTATTTT	CASSLLGRPTDTQYF
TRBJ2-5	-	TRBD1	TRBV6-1	TGTGCCAGCAGTGCATCAACAGGGGTAGAGACCCAGTACTTC	CASSASTGVETQYF
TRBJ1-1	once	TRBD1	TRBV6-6	TGTGCCAGCAGTTACTCGGGACAGATGAACACTGAAGCTTTCTTT	CASSYSGQMNTEAFF
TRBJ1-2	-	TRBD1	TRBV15	TGTGCCACCAGCAGAGAGGCACCGGGACAGGGGGTTAGGGTGGACACCTTC	CATSREAPGQGVRVDTF
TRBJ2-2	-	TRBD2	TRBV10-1	TGCGCCAGCAGTGAGTTTAAGCTAGCGGGGAGCACCGGGGAGCTGTTTTTT	CASSEFKLAGSTGELFF
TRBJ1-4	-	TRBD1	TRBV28	TGTGCCAGCAGTTTAAGCAGGGGGCGGGCTAATGAAAAACTGTTTTTT	CASSLSRGRANEKLFF
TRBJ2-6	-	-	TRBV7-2	TGTGCCAGCAGCTTCCCCACGGCTGGGGCCAACGTCCTGACTTTC	CASSFPTAGANVLTF
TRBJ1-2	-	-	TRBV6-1	TGTGCCAGCAGTGAAGGGGGCAGGGCGATCTATGGCTACACCTTC	CASSEGGRAIYGYTF
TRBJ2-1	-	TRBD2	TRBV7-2	TGTGCCAGCAGCTTAGTAGGGACTAGGAGCAATGAGCAGTTCTTC	CASSLVGTRSNEQFF
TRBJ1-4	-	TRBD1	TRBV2	TGTGCCAGCAGTACCAGCCTAAAATTGACAGGGATTAATGAAAAACTGTTTTTT	CASSTSLKLTGINEKLFF
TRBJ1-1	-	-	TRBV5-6	TGTGCCAGCAGCTTGGTGGGCAGCTACACTGAAGCTTTCTTT	CASSLVGSYTEAFF
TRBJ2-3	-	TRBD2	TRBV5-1	TGCGCCAGCAGCTTGGCCCGGGACTACGACTACACAGATACGCAGTATTTT	CASSLARDYDYTDTQYF
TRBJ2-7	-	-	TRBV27	TGTGCCACCGTAGACAGGTCGGGCGAGCAGTACTTC	CATVDRSGEQYF
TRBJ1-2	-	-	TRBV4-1	TGCGCCAGCAGCCAAGAGAGGTATGGCTACACCTTC	CASSQERYGYTF
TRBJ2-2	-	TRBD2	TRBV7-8	TGTGCCAGCAGCTTAGAGGCCGTCCTAGCGGCGAACACCGGGGAGCTGTTTTTT	CASSLEAVLAANTGELFF
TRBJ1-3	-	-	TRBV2	TGTGCCAGCAGTGAAGGGACTCTCTCTGGAAACACCATATATTTT	CASSEGTLSGNTIYF
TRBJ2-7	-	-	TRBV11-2	TGTGCCAGCAGCTTTGGGGGAGGTCTTAGAGAGCAGTACTTC	CASSFGGGLREQYF
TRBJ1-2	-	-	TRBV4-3	TGCGCCAGCAGCCAAGAAGATACCACGGCAGGGCGTGGCTACACCTTC	CASSQEDTTAGRGYTF
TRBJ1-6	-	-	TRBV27	TGTGCCAGCAGCCTCGGTGACACTGGGTCACCCCTCCACTTT	CASSLGDTGSPLHF
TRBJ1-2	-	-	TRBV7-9	TGTGACACACAGGGAAGACCGGACCACCAGGCGAAAGGTATTGGCTACACCTTC	CDTQGRPDHQAKGIGYTF
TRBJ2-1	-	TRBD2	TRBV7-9	TGTGCCAGCAGCTTAGCTAATAGCGGGCAGAACAATGAGCAGTTCTTC	CASSLANSGQNNEQFF
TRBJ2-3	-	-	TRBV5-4	TGTGCCAGCAGCTTGGCCCTGCTAGGCACAGATACGCAGTATTTT	CASSLALLGTDTQYF
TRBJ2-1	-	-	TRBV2	TGTGCCAGCAGTCCGAGACAGCTAAACAATGAGCAGTTCTTC	CASSPRQLNNEQFF
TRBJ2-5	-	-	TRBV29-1	TGCAGCGTTGAAGATCCTCGGTTTCAAGAGACCCAGTACTTC	CSVEDPRFQETQYF
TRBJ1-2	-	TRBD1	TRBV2	TGTGCCAGCATACGAACAGGGGGCGGTCCTCATGGCTACACCTTC	CASIRTGGGPHGYTF
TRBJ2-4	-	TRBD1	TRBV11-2	TGTGCCAGCACACCGGGACAGGGCGCCAAAAACATTCAGTACTTC	CASTPGQGAKNIQYF
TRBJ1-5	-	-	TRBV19	TGTGCCAGTAGTCCTCAAGCTGAACAGCCCCAGCATTTT	CASSPQAEQPQHF
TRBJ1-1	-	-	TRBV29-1	TGCAGCGTTGATGTCAACTATGAAGCTTTCTTT	CSVDVNYEAFF
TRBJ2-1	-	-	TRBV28	TGTGCCAGCACGGATGCCCAGGGGGCAAGCGGGAGGCAAACGTTCTTC	CASTDAQGASGRQTFF
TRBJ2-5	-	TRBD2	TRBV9	TGTGCCAGCAGCGCTCCCTTAACCGGGACTAGCGGGGAAGAGACCCAGTACTTC	CASSAPLTGTSGEETQYF
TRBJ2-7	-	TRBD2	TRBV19	TGTGCCAGCAGAGGACTAGCGGGCGCCTACGAGCAGTACTTC	CASRGLAGAYEQYF
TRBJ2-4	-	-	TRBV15	TGTGCCACCAGCAGAGATCCCAGGGCGCGGGGAAACATTCAGTACTTC	CATSRDPRARGNIQYF